This entry features one T cell receptor (beta chain) sequence. Antigen unknown. The junction had 9 bases not matched to a gene; V was cut back by 0 bases and J by 2 bases. CDR3 size: 17 residues. Germline V gene lookup returns CDR1 SQVTM and CDR2 ANQGSEA. This specimen belongs to a study of cytomegalovirus exposure and HLA in healthy donors. Study-wide results and limits: Data from an earlier analysis indicated that most TCR beta V segments were productive either about 90% or about 30% of the time. In a later analysis, a genetic analysis reported fewer productive-TCR N-insertions in an Asian-associated ancestry cluster than the cohort average. Most CMV-associated TCR beta chains appeared HLA-restricted in a later analysis.

Primers included in the PCR were 60 Vbeta and 13 Jbeta primers. This table comes from immunoSEQ multiplex PCR, and its TCRdb copy is limited to in-frame clones, with some not included. The sample consists of around 150,000 clones, approximately 70% of them appearing once. Donors likely had unrecorded immune exposures despite being nominally healthy when sampled. The material sequenced was PBMCs. The V call is TRBV29-1, the J call TRBJ2-7; TRBD1 matches at 11 bases. This TCR derives from a man between 40 and 49 years old in good health and CMV-seropositive. CDR3 nucleotides: TGCAGCGTTGAAGATCCCCTCGGACAGGGGGCTACCTACGAGCAGTACTTC. Translation: CSVEDPLGQGATYEQYF.